This T cell receptor (beta chain) originates from a study of blood T cell repertoires in COVID-19. Study-level background: Acute-phase and convalescent COVID-19 samples originated in the United States, Italy and Spain.

Looked up from germline, CDR1 is ENHRY and CDR2 is SYGVKD. With V trimmed by 10 bases and J by 0 bases, 6 bases remained unmatched. The CDR3 covers 14 residues. Generated by immunoSEQ multiplex PCR, the TCRdb table keeps only in-frame clones and is missing some. The repertoire holds roughly 20,000 clones, with roughly 81% as singletons. Sequences were obtained from peripheral blood. The clonotype comes from a human donor with active COVID-19. The donor label of this sample is uncertain. The genes are TRBV10-3 and TRBJ1-1; 9 bases align to TRBD1. CDR3 sequence: CATRGQGMNTEAFF. The DNA of the CDR3 is TGTGCCACCCGAGGACAGGGGATGAACACTGAAGCTTTCTTT.